This T cell receptor beta chain was profiled in a study of T cell changes during pregnancy in multiple sclerosis. The length of the CDR3 is 14 residues. The V and J ends lost 0 bases and 2 bases respectively, with 8 bases between them. The germline V gene has CDR1 SGHRS and CDR2 YFSETQ. This clone came up a few times. Sequencing was performed with immunoSEQ multiplex PCR; in TCRdb, only in-frame clones are kept and a portion is missing. The sample includes tens of thousands of clones, 94% of them seen just once. The sample was peripheral blood, taken in the second trimester of pregnancy. The gene calls are TRBV5-1 and TRBJ1-1; D is undetermined. The TCR originated in a female donor in good health, enrolled as a control in a pregnancy study. The CDR3: CASSLDPLNTEAFF. The CDR3 DNA sequence: TGCGCCAGCAGCTTGGATCCGTTAAACACTGAAGCTTTCTTT.